The rows below give T cell receptor beta chains drawn from one sample of a study of blood T cell repertoires in COVID-19. TCRdb's copy holds only in-frame clones and misses some; the assay was immunoSEQ multiplex PCR. This sample yields roughly 280,000 clones, of which around nine tenths are seen a single time; around 10% belongs to the top ten. Sample: peripheral blood. The receptors derive from a woman younger than 45 with COVID-19, enrolled during active disease. Both conserved end residues are part of each CDR3. Fields, in order: D gene, clone size, V gene, J gene, CDR3 protein, CDR3 DNA. D genes are given only for firm matches. For some rows the clone size is stated as once, few or many, or as a class when expanded; others skip it.

.,.,TRBV10-2,TRBJ2-7,CASTRDGLREQYF,TGCGCCAGCACCCGGGACGGACTACGGGAGCAGTACTTC
.,.,TRBV7-2,TRBJ1-2,CASSLTGPYGYTF,TGTGCCAGCAGCCTCACAGGGCCCTATGGCTACACCTTC
TRBD2,.,TRBV2,TRBJ2-3,CASKRPIAGGPGADTQYF,TGTGCCAGCAAGAGGCCCATAGCGGGAGGGCCGGGGGCAGATACGCAGTATTTT
.,.,TRBV28,TRBJ1-1,CASSLVRGEAFF,TGTGCCAGCAGTTTGGTTCGGGGAGAAGCTTTCTTT
.,.,TRBV7-2,TRBJ1-1,CASSLGAVEAFF,TGTGCCAGCAGCTTAGGCGCCGTAGAAGCTTTCTTT
.,.,TRBV19,TRBJ2-2,CASSLLQGSGELFF,TGTGCCAGTAGCCTCTTACAGGGCTCCGGGGAGCTGTTTTTT
.,.,TRBV18,TRBJ2-1,CASSQGGVNEQFF,TGTGCCAGCTCGCAAGGGGGGGTAAATGAGCAGTTCTTC
.,once,TRBV28,TRBJ1-2,CASSPTGRGNYGYTF,TGTGCCAGCAGTCCCACGGGGAGAGGAAACTATGGCTACACCTTC
.,.,TRBV12-3/TRBV12-4,TRBJ2-7,CASSLTGSYEQYF,TGTGCCAGCAGTTTGACAGGCTCCTACGAGCAGTACTTC
.,.,TRBV4-3,TRBJ2-3,CASSQGGGASTDTQYF,TGCGCCAGCAGCCAAGGGGGCGGGGCCAGCACAGATACGCAGTATTTT
.,.,TRBV29-1,TRBJ2-1,CSVEKAGSEQFF,TGCAGCGTTGAAAAGGCCGGGAGTGAGCAGTTCTTC
.,once,TRBV6-4,TRBJ2-2,CASRWGDTGELFF,TGTGCCAGCAGGTGGGGGGACACCGGGGAGCTGTTTTTT
TRBD2,.,TRBV6-5,TRBJ2-7,CASSPTSGHTYEQYF,TGTGCCAGCAGCCCGACTAGCGGGCATACCTACGAGCAGTACTTC
.,.,TRBV30,TRBJ2-3,CAWGLYRGRPDTQYF,TGTGCCTGGGGACTTTATAGGGGCAGACCAGATACGCAGTATTTT
TRBD1,once,TRBV2,TRBJ2-2,CASSNKGGADTGELFF,TGTGCCAGCAGCAACAAAGGGGGCGCTGACACCGGGGAGCTGTTTTTT
TRBD2,.,TRBV3-1/TRBV3-2,TRBJ2-3,CASSQGNSGRTSTDTQYF,TGTGCCAGCAGCCAAGGGAATAGCGGGAGAACAAGCACAGATACGCAGTATTTT
.,.,TRBV2,TRBJ2-2,CASSVHSSSYTGELFF,TGTGCCAGCAGTGTACATTCTAGCAGTTACACCGGGGAGCTGTTTTTT
.,few,TRBV2,TRBJ1-1,CASSEAGGASTEAFF,TGTGCCAGCAGTGAAGCTGGGGGGGCGAGTACTGAAGCTTTCTTT
TRBD1,few,TRBV4-2,TRBJ1-2,CASSQESGGSYGYTF,TGTGCCAGCAGCCAAGAATCAGGGGGCTCTTATGGCTACACCTTC
TRBD2,.,TRBV6-1,TRBJ2-5,CASSRGSQETQYF,TGTGCCAGCAGTCGCGGGAGCCAAGAGACCCAGTACTTC
.,once,TRBV3-1/TRBV3-2,TRBJ2-5,CASSPTSRRETQYF,TGTGCCAGCAGCCCTACGAGTAGAAGAGAGACCCAGTACTTC
.,.,TRBV28,TRBJ1-6,CASRFSRGVRGSNSPLHF,TGTGCCAGCAGATTCTCCCGCGGGGTACGGGGATCAAATTCACCCCTCCACTTT
.,.,TRBV28,TRBJ1-1,CASRISRGADTEAFF,TGTGCCAGCCGCATCTCGCGGGGGGCGGACACTGAAGCTTTCTTT
TRBD2,.,TRBV19,TRBJ2-1,CASRTLKREGSQYNEQFF,TGTGCCAGTCGGACCCTTAAGCGGGAGGGCTCCCAATACAATGAGCAGTTCTTC
.,.,TRBV6-2/TRBV6-3,TRBJ2-1,CASSYSLANNEQFF,TGTGCCAGCAGTTACTCCCTAGCCAACAATGAGCAGTTCTTC